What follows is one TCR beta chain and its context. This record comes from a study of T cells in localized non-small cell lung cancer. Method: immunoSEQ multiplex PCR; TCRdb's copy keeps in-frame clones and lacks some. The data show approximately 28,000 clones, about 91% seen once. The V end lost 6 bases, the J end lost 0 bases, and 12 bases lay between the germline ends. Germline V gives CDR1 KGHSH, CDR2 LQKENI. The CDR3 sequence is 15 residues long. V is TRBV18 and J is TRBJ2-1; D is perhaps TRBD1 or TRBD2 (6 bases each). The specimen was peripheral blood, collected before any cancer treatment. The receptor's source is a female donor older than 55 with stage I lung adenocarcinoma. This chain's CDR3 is CASSGGQSSYNEQFF. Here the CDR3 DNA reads TGTGCCAGCTCGGGGGGCCAGAGCTCCTACAATGAGCAGTTCTTC.